This T cell receptor beta chain was identified during a study of identical twins. The study, taken as a whole, reports: Weaker excess twin sharing was observed in beta out-of-frame sequences. Conclusions came from cross-sectional statistical analysis, not from following the same donors.

This clonotype has a handful of counts. Antigen: not known. Germline V gives CDR1 LGHDT, CDR2 YNNKEL (reference sequence). With 4 bases clipped from V and 6 bases from J, the junction kept 7 bases outside the gene matches. The CDR3 has 15 amino acids. TCRdb re-analysed the 5' RACE reads in MiXCR, keeping a single row per CDR3 protein. This table holds around 650,000 distinct CDR3 sequences, just over 7% found once. The sample was also linked to a second study, of yellow fever vaccine responses in identical twins.

Sequencing was performed on PBMCs. The TCR was taken from a woman under 30 in good health. The chain links TRBV3-1 to TRBJ1-1; TRBD1 matches 11 bases. CDR3 bases: TGTGCCAGCAGCCGGCGGGACAGGGGGAGCGCTGAAGCTTTCTTT. The encoded protein is CASSRRDRGSAEAFF.